Below are 27 T cell receptor beta chains sequenced from a single sample in a study of blood T cell repertoires in COVID-19. Sequenced by immunoSEQ multiplex PCR; TCRdb stores in-frame clones only, minus some. The sample has about 160,000 clones; around 80% are singletons. Sequencing input: peripheral blood. The receptors stem from a man in his sixties with acute or convalescent COVID-19.

The chain couples TRBV30 to TRBJ2-3; 7 nucleotides agree with TRBD2. Germline V gene lookup returns CDR1 GTSNPN and CDR2 SVGIG (reference sequence). With 2 bases clipped from V and 1 base from J, the junction kept 3 bases outside the gene matches. CDR3 length: 14 amino acids. CDR3 DNA: TGTGCCTGGAGTCAAAGCGGGGGCACAGATACGCAGTATTTT. Translated, it gives CAWSQSGGTDTQYF. Combining the CDR3 with reference TRBV30 and TRBJ2-3 gives the whole variable domain SQTIHQWPATLVQPVGSPLSLECTVEGTSNPNLYWYRQAAGRGLQLLFYSVGIGQISSEVPQNLSASRPQDRQFILSSKKLLLSDSGFYLCAWSQSGGTDTQYFGPGTRLTVL.

The V gene is TRBV3-1 (or the pseudogene TRBV3-2), the J gene TRBJ2-7; 13 bases line up with TRBD2. Germline assignment: CDR1 LGHDT and CDR2 YNNKEL (reference sequence). This CDR3 is 18 amino acids long. V dropped 4 bases and J dropped 2; count of bases not matched to a gene: 11. Here the CDR3 DNA reads TGTGCCAGCAGCCCTCGCTCGGGACTAGCGGGGAAGACCTACGAGCAGTACTTC. Translation: CASSPRSGLAGKTYEQYF.

The table lists this clone with a count of one. J is TRBJ2-1 and V is TRBV5-1; D not certain. The CDR3 covers 14 residues. The V end was cut by 2 bases, the J end by 5 bases, with 11 bases between. Germline lookup yields CDR1 SGHRS and CDR2 YFSETQ. CDR3 DNA sequence: TGCGCCAGCAGCTTAGCTGGAGTCAACAATGAGCAGTTCTTC. Protein sequence: CASSLAGVNNEQFF.

Only a few counts were recorded for this clone. The V call is TRBV6-2 or TRBV6-3, the J call TRBJ1-1; the match to TRBD1 covers 7 bases. This CDR3 is built from 15 residues. The V and J ends lost 5 bases and 3 bases, in that order; junction bases with no gene match: 9. The V gene's germline CDR1 is MNHEY and CDR2 SVGEGT. The CDR3 sequence: CASSDLTGEYTEAFF. The CDR3 DNA sequence: TGTGCCAGCAGTGACCTTACAGGGGAATACACTGAAGCTTTCTTT.

This clone was seen just once. The CDR3 coding sequence is TGTGCCAGCAGCCTACAGGGTGGCAATCAGCCCCAGCATTTT. Residues: CASSLQGGNQPQHF. This chain joins TRBV3-1 (or the pseudogene TRBV3-2) and TRBJ1-5; TRBD1 is a possible D gene (6 bases). Trimming stripped 4 bases from V and 2 bases from J, with 9 bases between. Germline values: CDR1 LGHDT, CDR2 YNNKEL (reference sequence). The CDR3 is 14 residues long.

This clone was seen a handful of times. The chain is built from TRBV5-3 and TRBJ1-3; possibly TRBD1 for D (5 bases). TRBV5-3 is recorded as an ORF, its role being uncertain. There are 20 residues in the CDR3. V lost 4 bases, J lost 0 bases, and 26 bases lay in between. CDR3 nucleotides: TGTGCCAGAAGCCACCCCAACCGCGCCACAGGTCTCATCTCTGGAAACACCATATATTTT. The encoded protein is CARSHPNRATGLISGNTIYF.

This chain joins TRBV13 and TRBJ2-7; tentative D call: TRBD1 (5 bases). Germline CDR1 and CDR2: PRHDT and FYEKMQ (reference sequence). The CDR3 sequence is 14 residues long. The V end lost 5 bases, the J end lost 6 bases, and 17 bases lay between the germline ends. Here the CDR3 reads CASSLLGHPTEQYF. The DNA for the CDR3 is TGTGCCAGCAGCCTCTTGGGGCACCCCACCGAGCAGTACTTC.

This chain links TRBV27 with TRBJ1-2, with TRBD1 matching over 12 bases. From germline, CDR1 is MNHEY and CDR2 SMNVEV (reference sequence). The CDR3 covers 15 residues. Trimming cost V 6 bases and J 8 bases; bases outside gene matches: 10. CDR3 in amino acids: CASRPTGTGGWGYTF. The CDR3, as DNA: TGTGCCAGCAGACCAACCGGGACAGGGGGCTGGGGCTACACCTTC.

The chain couples TRBV2 to TRBJ2-7; a weak D match, TRBD1 (5 bases). The germline V and J ends were trimmed by 7 bases and 4 bases, with 17 bases remaining between them. Germline V gives CDR1 SNHLY, CDR2 FYNNEI. This CDR3 contains 14 residues. CDR3 nucleotide sequence: TGTGCCAGCAAAGACCAGGGTTCCTTTTACGAGCAGTACTTC. This codes for CASKDQGSFYEQYF. The full variable domain, rest sourced from reference TRBV2 and TRBJ2-7, is EPEVTQTPSHQVTQMGQEVILRCVPISNHLYFYWYRQILGQKVEFLVSFYNNEISEKSEIFDDQFSVERPDGSNFTLKIRSTKLEDSAMYFCASKDQGSFYEQYFGPGTRLTVT.

This rearrangement joins TRBV14 to TRBJ2-7; D might be TRBD2 (5 bases). The CDR3 covers 12 residues. V was trimmed by 1 base and J by 8 bases, leaving 9 bases between them. Per the germline V gene, CDR1 is SGHDN and CDR2 is FVKESK. CDR3 coding DNA: TGTGCCAGCAGCCAAGTAAGGGAGAAGCAGTACTTC. This translates into CASSQVREKQYF.

This chain connects TRBV11-2 to TRBJ1-1; D gene uncertain. The CDR3 is 14 residues long. Germline lookup yields CDR1 SGHAT and CDR2 FQNNGV. The ends were cut back, 1 base at V and 0 bases at J, with 6 bases in the middle. CDR3 residues: CASSLVPVNTEAFF. In DNA form, the CDR3 reads TGTGCCAGCAGCTTAGTACCGGTGAACACTGAAGCTTTCTTT. The variable domain in full, with the rest retrieved from reference TRBV11-2 and TRBJ1-1, is EAGVAQSPRYKIIEKRQSVAFWCNPISGHATLYWYQQILGQGPKLLIQFQNNGVVDDSQLPKDRFSAERLKGVDSTLKIQPAKLEDSAVYLCASSLVPVNTEAFFGQGTRLTVV.

This chain uses TRBV29-1 with TRBJ2-1, with D tentatively TRBD1 (6 bases). CDR3 length: 15 amino acids. From germline, CDR1 is SQVTM and CDR2 ANQGSEA. With 3 bases removed from V and 5 bases from J, the gap between germline ends came to 17 bases. The CDR3 bases are TGCAGCGTTGAGCCCCCGACAGGACGCCACAATGAGCAGTTCTTC. As protein: CSVEPPTGRHNEQFF.

The CDR3 sequence is CASGKGGTYEQYF. The CDR3 DNA reads as TGTGCCAGCGGGAAAGGCGGGACCTACGAGCAGTACTTC. This chain uses TRBV7-3 with TRBJ2-7; TRBD2 might be the D (6 bases). CDR3 length: 13 amino acids. V was cut by 8 bases and J by 2 bases, with 13 bases left in between. CDR1 is SGHTA, CDR2 FQGTGA, per germline.

The chain recombines TRBV20-1 with TRBJ1-2; 9 bases are a match to TRBD1. The V gene end was trimmed by 3 bases and the J gene end by 2 bases; junction bases not matched to a gene: 10. The germline V gene has CDR1 DFQATT and CDR2 SNEGSKA (reference sequence). The CDR3 loop spans 16 amino acids. The CDR3 sequence is CSASPPRTGVNYGYTF. CDR3 in DNA: TGCAGTGCTAGTCCCCCCCGGACAGGGGTGAACTATGGCTACACCTTC.

CDR3 protein: CASSLGSGVLTF. For the CDR3, the DNA is TGTGCCAGCAGCTTGGGCTCGGGCGTCCTGACTTTC. The chain has TRBV5-4 and TRBJ2-6; D gene ambiguous. Germline V gene sequence: CDR1 SGHNT, CDR2 YYREEE (reference sequence). Trimming left V 0 bases short and J 12 bases short, with 7 bases between. The CDR3 is 12 amino acids.

A single count supports this clone. The V call is TRBV6-1, the J call TRBJ1-3; D is uncertain. CDR1 MNHNS and CDR2 SASEGT come from the germline V gene. V lost 1 base and J 1 base, leaving 14 bases between the germline ends. This CDR3 contains 17 residues. CDR3 residues: CASSEVGVRESGNTIYF. The CDR3 DNA is TGTGCCAGCAGTGAAGTTGGGGTACGGGAATCTGGAAACACCATATATTTT.

This sequence joins TRBV9 and TRBJ2-7, with a tentative D call TRBD2 (7 bases). Trimming stripped 0 bases from V and 6 bases from J, with 13 bases between. Germline CDR1 SGDLS, CDR2 YYNGEE. This CDR3 is built from 14 residues. The CDR3 loop is CASSVGAGAIEQYF. CDR3 DNA: TGTGCCAGCAGCGTAGGGGCGGGGGCGATCGAGCAGTACTTC. Complete variable domain (other parts from reference TRBV9 and TRBJ2-7): DSGVTQTPKHLITATGQRVTLRCSPRSGDLSVYWYQQSLDQGLQFLIQYYNGEERAKGNILERFSAQQFPDLHSELNLSSLELGDSALYFCASSVGAGAIEQYFGPGTRLTVT.

The chain joins TRBV1 to TRBJ2-5; the table's D call of TRBD2 was not tested on the DNA. TRBV1 is classified as a pseudogene. The CDR3 contains 20 residues. The CDR3 nucleotides are TGCACCAGCAGCGGTGAACGGGGGAGGACCCTTTTACCCGTTGAAGAGACCCAGTACTTC. Protein product: CTSSGERGRTLLPVEETQYF.

This sequence joins TRBV14 and TRBJ1-2; a possible D gene is TRBD1 (6 bases). The V gene lost 4 bases and the J gene lost 6 bases, with 9 bases spanning the gap. Per the germline V gene, CDR1 is SGHDN and CDR2 is FVKESK. The CDR3 contains 12 residues. The CDR3 spells CASSLGQNGYTF. The CDR3 coding sequence is TGTGCCAGCAGCCTTGGACAGAATGGCTACACCTTC.

This chain connects TRBV4-3 to TRBJ2-5; 11 positions match TRBD2. The CDR3 has 17 amino acids. The germline gives CDR1 LGHNA, CDR2 YSLEER. V shed 0 bases, J shed 5 bases, and the junction held 8 bases outside the gene matches. CDR3 nucleotide sequence: TGCGCCAGCAGCCAAGATAACCCGACTAGCGGGGTTGAGACCCAGTACTTC. This codes for CASSQDNPTSGVETQYF.

This chain connects TRBV7-9 to TRBJ2-7; possible D gene TRBD2, 6 bases. Germline CDR1 and CDR2: SEHNR and FQNEAQ (reference sequence). The germline V and J ends were trimmed by 2 bases and 6 bases, with 8 bases remaining between them. There are 12 residues in the CDR3. The CDR3: CASSLHGSEQYF. CDR3 in DNA: TGTGCCAGCAGCTTACACGGGAGCGAGCAGTACTTC.

The CDR3 spells CASSLMAGLNTGELFF. The CDR3 region has the DNA TGTGCCAGCAGCTTAATGGCAGGACTAAACACCGGGGAGCTGTTTTTT. The chain employs TRBV5-4 and TRBJ2-2; maybe TRBD2 (6 bases). Germline V gene data show CDR1 as SGHNT and CDR2 as YYREEE (reference sequence). V was clipped by 2 bases and J by 2 bases, with 13 bases between them. The CDR3 loop spans 16 amino acids. The full variable domain, in which reference TRBV5-4 and TRBJ2-2 provide the parts outside the CDR3, is ETGVTQSPTHLIKTRGQQVTLRCSSQSGHNTVSWYQQALGQGPQFIFQYYREEENGRGNFPPRFSGLQFPNYSSELNVNALELDDSALYLCASSLMAGLNTGELFFGEGSRLTVL.

This chain joins TRBV2 and TRBJ2-7; TRBD2 matches 7 bases. This CDR3 has 15 residues. J gave up 2 bases and V 5 bases, and 9 bases lay outside the gene matches. Per the germline V gene, CDR1 is SNHLY and CDR2 is FYNNEI. The CDR3 coding sequence is TGTGCCAGCAGTTCCCCCGGGCGGGGGACCTACGAGCAGTACTTC. It translates to CASSSPGRGTYEQYF. Together with reference TRBV2 and TRBJ2-7, the CDR3 gives the full variable domain: EPEVTQTPSHQVTQMGQEVILRCVPISNHLYFYWYRQILGQKVEFLVSFYNNEISEKSEIFDDQFSVERPDGSNFTLKIRSTKLEDSAMYFCASSSPGRGTYEQYFGPGTRLTVT.

This clone was counted a few times. V is TRBV3-1 (or the pseudogene TRBV3-2) and J is TRBJ2-3; D is possibly TRBD1 (6 bases). Germline CDR1 LGHDT, CDR2 YNNKEL (reference sequence). V lost 4 bases to trimming and J lost 4 bases, with 15 bases between them. The CDR3 is 15 amino acids. The CDR3 loop is CASSPPTGTADTQYF. CDR3 nucleotides: TGTGCCAGCAGCCCTCCGACAGGAACAGCAGATACGCAGTATTTT.

This rearrangement joins TRBV4-1 to TRBJ2-6, with D tentatively TRBD1 (7 bases). This CDR3 is built from 18 residues. CDR1 and CDR2 from the germline V gene are MGHRA and YSYEKL. Trimming removed 1 base at V and 2 bases at J, with 15 bases between. This CDR3 reads CASSQGGRGRTGANVLTF. CDR3 coding DNA: TGCGCCAGCAGCCAAGGGGGCAGGGGGAGGACTGGGGCCAACGTCCTGACTTTC.

The chain employs TRBV29-1 and TRBJ2-1; D might be TRBD1 (6 bases). Deletions cut 7 bases from V and 4 bases from J, with 23 bases between. The CDR3 is 16 residues long. Germline V lookup: CDR1 SQVTM, CDR2 ANQGSEA. CDR3 sequence (DNA): TGCAGCGCCCTCCTTACTCACAGGGACCAGTACAATGAGCAGTTCTTC. Encoded protein: CSALLTHRDQYNEQFF.

V usage is TRBV9 and J usage is TRBJ1-2; TRBD1 is a possible D gene (5 bases). The CDR3 runs 17 residues. Germline V gives CDR1 SGDLS, CDR2 YYNGEE. Deletions cut 0 bases from V and 7 bases from J, with 22 bases between. The CDR3 DNA reads TGTGCCAGCAGCGTAGTGGGAGGGGCCTCGTATCGGGGTGGCTACACCTTC. Its translation is CASSVVGGASYRGGYTF. Combining the CDR3 with reference TRBV9 and TRBJ1-2 gives the whole variable domain DSGVTQTPKHLITATGQRVTLRCSPRSGDLSVYWYQQSLDQGLQFLIQYYNGEERAKGNILERFSAQQFPDLHSELNLSSLELGDSALYFCASSVVGGASYRGGYTFGSGTRLTVV.